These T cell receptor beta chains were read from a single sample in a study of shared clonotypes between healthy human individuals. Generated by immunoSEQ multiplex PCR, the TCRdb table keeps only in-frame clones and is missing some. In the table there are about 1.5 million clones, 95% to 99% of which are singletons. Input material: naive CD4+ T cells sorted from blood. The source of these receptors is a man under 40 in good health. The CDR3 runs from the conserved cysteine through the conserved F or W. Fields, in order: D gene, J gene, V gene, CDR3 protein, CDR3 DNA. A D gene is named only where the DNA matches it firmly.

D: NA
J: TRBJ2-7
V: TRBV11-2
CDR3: CASSLWDEQYF
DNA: TGTGCCAGCAGCTTATGGGACGAGCAGTACTTC

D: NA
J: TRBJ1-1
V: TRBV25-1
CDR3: CATRAATNTEAFF
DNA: TGTGCCACCAGAGCAGCCACGAACACTGAAGCTTTCTTT

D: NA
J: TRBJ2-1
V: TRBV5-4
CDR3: CASSHSNPGPQFF
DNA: TGTGCCAGCAGCCACTCGAATCCGGGACCCCAGTTCTTC

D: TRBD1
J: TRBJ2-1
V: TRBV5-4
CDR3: CASSFGAQGEQFF
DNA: TGTGCCAGCAGCTTTGGGGCACAGGGGGAGCAGTTCTTC

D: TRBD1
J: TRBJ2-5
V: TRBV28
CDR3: CASSILWDRPNQETQYF
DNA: TGTGCCAGCAGTATATTGTGGGACAGACCAAACCAAGAGACCCAGTACTTC

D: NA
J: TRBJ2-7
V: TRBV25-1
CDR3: CASRGPGPLAYEQYF
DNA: TGTGCCAGCAGAGGTCCGGGGCCCCTCGCCTACGAGCAGTACTTC

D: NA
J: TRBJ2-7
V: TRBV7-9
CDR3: CASSAAYEQYF
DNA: TGTGCCAGCAGCGCCGCCTACGAGCAGTACTTC

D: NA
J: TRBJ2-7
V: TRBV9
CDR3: CASSAEQTGNEQYF
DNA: TGTGCCAGCAGCGCCGAACAGACCGGTAACGAGCAGTACTTC

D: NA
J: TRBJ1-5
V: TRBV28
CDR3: CASRGGFEEPQHF
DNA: TGTGCCAGCCGAGGGGGTTTTGAAGAGCCCCAGCATTTT

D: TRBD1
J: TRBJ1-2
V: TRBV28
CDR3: CASSAGTGVGYGYTF
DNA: TGTGCCAGCAGTGCCGGGACAGGGGTTGGCTATGGCTACACCTTC

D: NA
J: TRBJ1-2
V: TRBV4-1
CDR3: CASSDPSGTYGYTF
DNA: TGCGCCAGCAGCGACCCCTCCGGGACATACGGCTACACCTTC

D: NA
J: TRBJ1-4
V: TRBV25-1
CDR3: CASSDGRNEKLFF
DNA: TGTGCCAGCAGTGACGGCCGCAATGAAAAACTGTTTTTT

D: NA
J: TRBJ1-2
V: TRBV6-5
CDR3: CASSYSSWSPAGYTF
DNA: TGTGCCAGCAGTTACTCGAGTTGGTCCCCGGCTGGCTACACCTTC